The rows below give T cell receptor beta chains drawn from one sample of a study of cytomegalovirus exposure and HLA in healthy donors. Assay used: immunoSEQ multiplex PCR; TCRdb lists only in-frame clones, some missing. The table lists under 200,000 clones, around 82% of them singletons. Sequencing input: PBMCs. Receptor source: a man aged 55 to 70 in good health and CMV-seronegative. CDR3s include the opening cysteine and the closing phenylalanine or tryptophan. Fields, in order: clone size, D gene, V gene, CDR3 length, J gene, CDR3 DNA, CDR3 protein. The D gene is left open where the match is weak. Expanded clones get a size class; other rows say once, few or many, or leave the size out.

>once|TRBD1|TRBV19|13|TRBJ2-5
TGTGCCAGTAGTATGGACAGGTTGGAGACCCAGTACTTC
CASSMDRLETQYF
>NA|NA|TRBV11-2|14|TRBJ2-1
TGTGCCAGCAGTACAGGGATCAACTACAATGAGCAGTTCTTC
CASSTGINYNEQFF
>NA|NA|TRBV6-1|16|TRBJ1-2
TGTGCCAGCAGTGAATTACCTGATGTTACAAACTATGGCTACACCTTC
CASSELPDVTNYGYTF
>once|TRBD2|TRBV5-1|14|TRBJ2-3
TGCGCCAGCAGCGGGACTAGCGCCACAGATACGCAGTATTTT
CASSGTSATDTQYF
>NA|NA|TRBV6-1|14|TRBJ2-7
TGTGCCAGCATAAGGGAGCTAGCACCAGCCGAGCAGTACTTC
CASIRELAPAEQYF
>NA|NA|TRBV30|14|TRBJ1-4
TGTGCCTGGAGTGTATCCGGGGTGGCTGAAAAACTGTTTTTT
CAWSVSGVAEKLFF
>NA|NA|TRBV30|15|TRBJ2-7
TGTGCCTGGAGTTCTGCCCTAACAAGGGGGAACGAGCAGTACTTC
CAWSSALTRGNEQYF
>NA|NA|TRBV5-1|16|TRBJ1-2
TGCGCCAGCAGCGACCCCGACAGCTTATTTAACTATGGCTACACCTTC
CASSDPDSLFNYGYTF
>NA|TRBD1|TRBV11-2|13|TRBJ2-7
TGTGCCAGCAGCTCCCAGGGGGCCCTGACGCAGTACTTC
CASSSQGALTQYF
>many|NA|TRBV4-1|12|TRBJ1-1
TGCGCCAGCAAGCTCCCCTACACTGAAGCTTTCTTT
CASKLPYTEAFF
>NA|TRBD1|TRBV29-1|14|TRBJ1-1
TGCAGCGTGTCGGGACAGGGGGCGAACACTGAAGCTTTCTTT
CSVSGQGANTEAFF
>NA|TRBD2|TRBV19|15|TRBJ2-1
TGTGCCAGTAGTATCTTGGCGGGAGGGGGCAATGAGCAGTTCTTC
CASSILAGGGNEQFF
>NA|TRBD2|TRBV7-6|16|TRBJ2-3
TGTGCCAGCAGCTTAATGTCTAGCGGGAGTACGGATACGCAGTATTTT
CASSLMSSGSTDTQYF
>few|TRBD1|TRBV28|12|TRBJ2-7
TGTGCCAGCAGTGACAGGGTAAACGAGCAGTACTTC
CASSDRVNEQYF
>NA|NA|TRBV4-3|15|TRBJ2-7
TGCGCCAGCAGCCAAGGGGGCAGGGGCGAGGGGGAGCAGTACTTC
CASSQGGRGEGEQYF
>NA|NA|TRBV7-8|17|TRBJ2-7
TGTGCCAGCAGCTTAGCAGACATTCGGGCAGGGTCCTACGAGCAGTACTTC
CASSLADIRAGSYEQYF
>NA|TRBD1|TRBV29-1|14|TRBJ2-7
TGCAGCGTTCCCGGGACAGCTAGCTCCTACGAGCAGTACTTC
CSVPGTASSYEQYF
>NA|TRBD2|TRBV27|15|TRBJ2-7
TGTGCCAGCAGTTCCGACTCTAGCGGAACCTACGAGCAGTACTTC
CASSSDSSGTYEQYF
>NA|TRBD1|TRBV19|14|TRBJ2-7
TGTGCCAGTAGTATGGGACAGGGGGCTTACGAGCAGTACTTC
CASSMGQGAYEQYF
>NA|TRBD2|TRBV9|16|TRBJ2-2
TGTGCCAGCAGCTCGGGACTAGCGGGGAACACCGGGGAGCTGTTTTTT
CASSSGLAGNTGELFF
>NA|NA|TRBV19|15|TRBJ1-1
TGTGCCAGTAGTACCCAAGCCCGACATGACACTGAAGCTTTCTTT
CASSTQARHDTEAFF
>NA|TRBD1|TRBV27|11|TRBJ1-4
TGTGCCAGCAGTTCGACAGGGGTACTGTTTTTT
CASSSTGVLFF
>NA|NA|TRBV11-2|15|TRBJ2-2
TGTGCCAGCAGCCGGGCGGGGGCCGGGACCGGGGAGCTGTTTTTT
CASSRAGAGTGELFF
>NA|NA|TRBV5-4|15|TRBJ2-5
TGTGCCAGCAGCCCCAGGAGGGGCACCCAAGAGACCCAGTACTTC
CASSPRRGTQETQYF
>NA|TRBD2|TRBV6-5|12|TRBJ2-3
TGTGCCAGCAGGCACGGGGGGGGAACGCAGTATTTT
CASRHGGGTQYF
>NA|TRBD1|TRBV28|14|TRBJ1-2
TGTGCCAGCAGGGGGGGACAGGGCACGGATGGCTACACCTTC
CASRGGQGTDGYTF
>NA|TRBD1|TRBV19|15|TRBJ1-1
TGTGCCAGTAGTCCCGGACAGGGACTATTCTCTGAAGCTTTCTTT
CASSPGQGLFSEAFF
>NA|TRBD2|TRBV28|19|TRBJ2-4
TGTGCCAGCAGTTTACAAGGCGGTCTAGCGGACCTAGCCAAAAACATTCAGTACTTC
CASSLQGGLADLAKNIQYF
>few|NA|TRBV5-1|18|TRBJ2-1
TGCGCCAGCAGCTTAGGCCCCCGGGACACGAGCTCCTACAATGAGCAGTTCTTC
CASSLGPRDTSSYNEQFF
>NA|NA|TRBV7-9|14|TRBJ2-3
TGTGCCAGCAGCCGAGGGATTCCCACAGATACGCAGTATTTT
CASSRGIPTDTQYF
>NA|TRBD2|TRBV7-8|16|TRBJ2-1
TGTGCCAGCAGCTTAGAACTAGCGGGGGGGAATAATGAGCAGTTCTTC
CASSLELAGGNNEQFF
>NA|TRBD2|TRBV6-5|14|TRBJ2-1
TGTGCCAGCAGTTATACTAGCGGGGGGAGAGAGCAGTTCTTC
CASSYTSGGREQFF
>NA|TRBD2|TRBV7-6|14|TRBJ2-5
TGTGCCAGCAGCTTAGTAAGCGGGGGTGAGACCCAGTACTTC
CASSLVSGGETQYF
>few|NA|TRBV7-3|13|TRBJ2-2
TGTGCCAGCAGCCAAAGACAGTCCGGGGAGCTGTTTTTT
CASSQRQSGELFF
>NA|NA|TRBV4-1|14|TRBJ2-7
TGCGCCAGCAGCCCCCGGAGTACCACCTACGAGCAGTACTTC
CASSPRSTTYEQYF
>NA|TRBD2|TRBV25-1|13|TRBJ2-7
TGTGCCAGCAGCGGGGACTACCCCTACGAGCAGTACTTC
CASSGDYPYEQYF
>NA|NA|TRBV10-3|14|TRBJ1-4
TGTGCCATCAGTGTTCGAAAGGGGGATGAAAAACTGTTTTTT
CAISVRKGDEKLFF
>NA|TRBD2|TRBV29-1|19|TRBJ2-1
TGCAGCGTAGGGCGGGGCAGGGGGACTAGCGGGAGGACCTACAATGAGCAGTTCTTC
CSVGRGRGTSGRTYNEQFF
>NA|TRBD1|TRBV7-9|15|TRBJ1-4
TGTGCCAGCAGTTTTACCGGGACAGGGAATGAAAAACTGTTTTTT
CASSFTGTGNEKLFF
>once|TRBD1|TRBV27|14|TRBJ1-2
TGTGCCAGCGGTCGAACGGGACAGGGGCCTGGCTACACCTTC
CASGRTGQGPGYTF
>NA|NA|TRBV18|14|TRBJ1-4
TGTGCCAGCTCACCACCCTCCGGGAATGAAAAACTGTTTTTT
CASSPPSGNEKLFF
>NA|NA|TRBV19|16|TRBJ2-1
TGTGCCAGGGGCCGGGACAACAAATTCTCCTACAATGAGCAGTTCTTC
CARGRDNKFSYNEQFF
>NA|NA|TRBV11-2|15|TRBJ1-3
TGTGCCAGCAGCTTATTGGGCGCGGGCGGAAACACCATATATTTT
CASSLLGAGGNTIYF
>NA|NA|TRBV9|16|TRBJ2-7
TGTGCCAGCAGCGCCCTCTCCCTAGCGACTACCTACGAGCAGTACTTC
CASSALSLATTYEQYF
>NA|TRBD2|TRBV11-1|14|TRBJ2-3
TGTGCCAGCAGCCCTGGACTAGCGAGAGATACGCAGTATTTT
CASSPGLARDTQYF
>NA|TRBD2|TRBV6-5|14|TRBJ2-7
TGTGCCAGCAGCAGTATAGCGGGGATGTACGAGCAGTACTTC
CASSSIAGMYEQYF
>NA|NA|TRBV29-1|12|TRBJ2-1
TGCAGCGTTGTTCGGTTCTACAATGAGCAGTTCTTC
CSVVRFYNEQFF
>NA|NA|TRBV10-3|16|TRBJ1-3
TGTGCCATCAGTGAATCCCGACAGGTCTCTGGAAACACCATATATTTT
CAISESRQVSGNTIYF
>few|TRBD2|TRBV27|14|TRBJ2-7
TGTGCCAGCAGTGAGCGGGAAACCGACTACGAGCAGTACTTC
CASSERETDYEQYF
>NA|TRBD1|TRBV7-6|15|TRBJ2-7
TGTGCCAGCAGCCCTAGGAGGGGCGGGACAGGCGAGCAGTACTTC
CASSPRRGGTGEQYF
>once|NA|TRBV30|16|TRBJ2-7
TGTGCCTGGAGTGTACGGGTCGGGATTGCTATTTACGAGCAGTACTTC
CAWSVRVGIAIYEQYF
>once|NA|TRBV4-3|14|TRBJ2-5
TGCGCCAGCAGCCAAGAGCTCGGGCCGGAGGCCCAGTACTTC
CASSQELGPEAQYF
>NA|TRBD2|TRBV2|16|TRBJ2-7
TGTGCCAGCAGCCCTTCCCTAGCGGGTGCCTCCTACGAGCAGTACTTC
CASSPSLAGASYEQYF
>NA|NA|TRBV29-1|13|TRBJ1-2
TGCAGCGTCCCCCAAAGGGGGTCCCATGGCTACCCCTTC
CSVPQRGSHGYPF
>NA|TRBD1|TRBV9|16|TRBJ2-1
TGTGCCACTTCTTTAGCCGAGACAGGGGGCTACAATGAGCAGTTCTTC
CATSLAETGGYNEQFF